This TCR beta chain emerged from a study of T cell responses to AZD1222 COVID-19 vaccine. Findings of the study overall: Baseline seropositivity occurred in only a handful of AZD1222 recipients. When two AZD1222 doses had been given, Spike-specific TCR breadth and depth rose. Repertoire sampling was restricted to post-peak T cell response timepoints. The donors showed a predominance of white British ancestry and of females, with possible underestimation of clonal diversity.

Concerning this clone itself: Its antigen remains unidentified.

Between the trimmed V and J ends, which lost 5 bases and 0 bases, there was a span of 8 bases. This CDR3 has 14 amino acids. Germline V gene data show CDR1 as LGHDT and CDR2 as YNNKEL (reference sequence). Profiled with immunoSEQ multiplex PCR; TCRdb holds only in-frame clones, not every one. The table has 100,000 or so clones, 70% to 90% seen once. This sample comprised peripheral blood, obtained on day 0 of AZD1222 vaccination. This TCR derives from an adult in good health. The J gene is TRBJ1-3, the V gene TRBV3-1 (or the pseudogene TRBV3-2), with D perhaps TRBD1 (6 bases). The CDR3 protein is CASSARGSGNTIYF. CDR3 DNA sequence: TGTGCCAGCAGCGCCAGGGGCTCTGGAAACACCATATATTTT.